The 10 T cell receptor beta chains below all came from one sample that was sequenced in a study of T cell responses to AZD1222 COVID-19 vaccine. TCRdb's copy holds only in-frame clones and misses some; the assay was immunoSEQ multiplex PCR. The sample contains 65,000 to 70,000 clones, over 65% of which appear only once. The source was peripheral blood, collected 28 days after the second AZD1222 dose. Every receptor here comes from an adult who received the AZD1222 COVID-19 vaccine.

V gene TRBV7-2 combines with J gene TRBJ2-7; D ambiguous. The CDR3 consists of 11 residues. Trimming removed 5 bases from V and 4 bases from J, with 6 bases in between. The germline V gene has CDR1 SGHTA and CDR2 FQGNSA. The CDR3 nucleotides are TGTGCCAGCAGCAAGGCGTACGAGCAGTACTTC. It codes for CASSKAYEQYF. Full variable domain (missing parts from reference TRBV7-2 and TRBJ2-7): GAGVSQSPSNKVTEKGKDVELRCDPISGHTALYWYRQSLGQGLEFLIYFQGNSAPDKSGLPSDRFSAERTGGSVSTLTIQRTQQEDSAVYLCASSKAYEQYFGPGTRLTVT.

The chain has TRBV5-1 and TRBJ1-1, with D perhaps TRBD1 (5 bases). Trimming removed 5 bases from V and 0 bases from J, with 11 bases in between. Germline-derived CDR1 and CDR2 are SGHRS and YFSETQ. The CDR3 is 14 residues long. CDR3 nucleotide sequence: TGCGCCAGCAGTTATCAAGGGGTGAACACTGAAGCTTTCTTT. Its protein is CASSYQGVNTEAFF.

V usage is TRBV27 and J usage is TRBJ1-1, with D possibly being TRBD1 (5 bases). With 6 bases removed from V and 1 base from J, the gap between germline ends came to 9 bases. Germline V gene data show CDR1 as MNHEY and CDR2 as SMNVEV (reference sequence). CDR3 length equals 13 residues. CDR3 sequence reads: CASRRGWNTEAFF. The CDR3 bases are TGTGCCAGCAGGCGGGGGTGGAACACTGAAGCTTTCTTT.

The chain employs TRBV7-3 and TRBJ2-3, with 8 bases matching TRBD2. Germline values: CDR1 SGHTA, CDR2 FQGTGA. Losses at the gene ends were 1 base for V and 4 bases for J; bases not matched to a gene: 4. CDR3 length: 15 amino acids. The DNA of the CDR3 is TGTGCCAGCAGCTTAAATGGCGGGGGGCCAGATACGCAGTATTTT. This encodes CASSLNGGGPDTQYF.

The V call is TRBV7-2, the J call TRBJ1-2, with D maybe TRBD1 (5 bases). The germline CDR1 and CDR2 sequences are SGHTA and FQGNSA. Trimming took off 3 bases at V and 1 base at J, with 15 bases between the two ends. This CDR3 is 16 amino acids long. The CDR3 DNA reads as TGTGCCAGCAGCTTGGGGGGAGGAAGGGGTAACTATGGCTACACCTTC. Its translation: CASSLGGGRGNYGYTF.

The CDR3 coding sequence is TGTGCCAGCAGCTCCACAGGGGGCAGCACCGGGGAGCTGTTTTTT. Translation: CASSSTGGSTGELFF. The gene calls are TRBV3-1 (or the pseudogene TRBV3-2) and TRBJ2-2; 9 bases align to TRBD1. The CDR3 runs 15 residues. CDR1 and CDR2 (germline): LGHDT, YNNKEL (reference sequence). The junction had 5 bases not matched to a gene; V was cut back by 5 bases and J by 4 bases.

V and J are TRBV6-6 and TRBJ2-7, with 9 bases aligning to TRBD1. This CDR3 is 14 amino acids long. Germline CDR1 reads MNHNY; CDR2 reads SVGAGI (reference sequence). J was trimmed by 4 bases and V by 7 bases; bases with no gene match: 8. The chain's CDR3 is CASTRNRGPYEQYF. The CDR3 bases are TGTGCCAGCACCCGAAACAGGGGGCCGTACGAGCAGTACTTC.

The chain carries TRBV12-3 or TRBV12-4 and TRBJ2-3; D unclear. There are 13 residues in the CDR3. The ends were cut back, 6 bases at V and 2 bases at J, with 9 bases in the middle. Written as DNA, the CDR3 is TGTGCCAGCAGGTTACGAATCACAGATACGCAGTATTTT. It yields the protein CASRLRITDTQYF.

CDR3 bases: TGTGCCAGCAGCCAAAAAGGGGGATCAGGGGGCTACACCTTC. Protein sequence: CASSQKGGSGGYTF. The chain carries TRBV3-1 (or the pseudogene TRBV3-2) and TRBJ1-2; D possibly corresponds to TRBD1 (6 bases). V was shortened by 2 bases and J by 8 bases, with 15 bases between the two germline ends. Germline V CDR1 and CDR2: LGHDT, YNNKEL (reference sequence). The CDR3 loop spans 14 amino acids.

The chain recombines TRBV24-1 with TRBJ2-7; 9 nucleotides agree with TRBD1. The CDR3 loop spans 17 amino acids. V lost 2 bases, J lost 3 bases, and 10 bases stayed unmatched. The germline V gene encodes CDR1 KGHDR and CDR2 SFDVKD. The CDR3 sequence is CATSDSGQGRKFYEQYF. The DNA for the CDR3 is TGTGCCACCAGTGATTCAGGACAGGGGAGAAAATTCTACGAGCAGTACTTC.